This T cell receptor (beta chain) was obtained from a study of tissue T cells after allogeneic stem cell transplantation. Germline V lookup: CDR1 LGHDT, CDR2 YNNKQL (reference sequence). With 4 bases removed from V and 0 bases from J, the gap between germline ends came to 9 bases. This CDR3 is 15 amino acids long. Study-level findings and limits: Anatomically similar tissues had similar TCR repertoires within each patient. Blood and spleen captured only part of the tissue TCR repertoire.

For this clone: What it binds is not known. Here the gene names and germline are mouse. The read terminates 1 residue before the CDR3 end, so the remaining end is supplied by the germline J gene.

The table came from immunoSEQ multiplex PCR; TCRdb's copy has only in-frame clones and leaves some out. This table holds about 22,000 clones, 72% found once. Sequencing used spleen. The clonotype was recovered from a female BALB/c mouse in good health. Strain haplotype (MHC): H2-d. The chain carries TRBV4 and TRBJ2-2; TRBD1 might be the D (6 bases). CDR3 DNA (partial): TGTGCCAGCAGCTCCGGGACAACAAACACCGGGCAGCTCTAC. Its translation is CASSSGTTNTGQLY. The entire CDR3 is CASSSGTTNTGQLYF.